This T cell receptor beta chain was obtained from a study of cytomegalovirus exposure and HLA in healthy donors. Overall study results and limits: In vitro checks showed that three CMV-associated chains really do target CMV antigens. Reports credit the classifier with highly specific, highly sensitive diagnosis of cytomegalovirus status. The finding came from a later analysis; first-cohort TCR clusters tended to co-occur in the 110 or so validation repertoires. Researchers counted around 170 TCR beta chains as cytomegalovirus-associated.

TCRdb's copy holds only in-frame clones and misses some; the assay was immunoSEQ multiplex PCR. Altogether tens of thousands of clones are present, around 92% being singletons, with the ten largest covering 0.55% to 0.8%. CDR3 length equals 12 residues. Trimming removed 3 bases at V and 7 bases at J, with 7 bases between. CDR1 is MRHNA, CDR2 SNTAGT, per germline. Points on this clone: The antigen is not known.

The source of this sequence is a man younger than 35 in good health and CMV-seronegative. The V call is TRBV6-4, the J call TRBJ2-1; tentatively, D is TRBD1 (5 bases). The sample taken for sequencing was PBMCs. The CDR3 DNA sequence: TGTGCCAGCAGTGAAAGGGGAAATGAGCAGTTCTTC. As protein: CASSERGNEQFF.